This paragraph covers one T cell receptor (beta chain) sequence. This record belongs to a study of T cell changes during pregnancy in multiple sclerosis. Per the germline V gene, CDR1 is LNHDA and CDR2 is SQIVND (reference sequence). The CDR3 is made up of 14 amino acids. Trimming cost V 4 bases and J 2 bases, with 12 bases left between them. Libraries were prepared by immunoSEQ multiplex PCR; TCRdb keeps only in-frame clonotypes and omits some of them. The sample shows 35,000 to 45,000 clones, roughly 91% of them seen only once. This sequence originates from a female donor in good health, enrolled as a control in a pregnancy study. The rearrangement joins TRBV19 to TRBJ2-7; D might be TRBD1 (5 bases). The sequenced sample was CD4+ T cells from peripheral blood mononuclear cells, obtained in the second trimester of pregnancy. CDR3 sequence (DNA): TGTGCCAGTAGTAGGGGCTTGACAGCCTACGAGCAGTACTTC. Protein: CASSRGLTAYEQYF.